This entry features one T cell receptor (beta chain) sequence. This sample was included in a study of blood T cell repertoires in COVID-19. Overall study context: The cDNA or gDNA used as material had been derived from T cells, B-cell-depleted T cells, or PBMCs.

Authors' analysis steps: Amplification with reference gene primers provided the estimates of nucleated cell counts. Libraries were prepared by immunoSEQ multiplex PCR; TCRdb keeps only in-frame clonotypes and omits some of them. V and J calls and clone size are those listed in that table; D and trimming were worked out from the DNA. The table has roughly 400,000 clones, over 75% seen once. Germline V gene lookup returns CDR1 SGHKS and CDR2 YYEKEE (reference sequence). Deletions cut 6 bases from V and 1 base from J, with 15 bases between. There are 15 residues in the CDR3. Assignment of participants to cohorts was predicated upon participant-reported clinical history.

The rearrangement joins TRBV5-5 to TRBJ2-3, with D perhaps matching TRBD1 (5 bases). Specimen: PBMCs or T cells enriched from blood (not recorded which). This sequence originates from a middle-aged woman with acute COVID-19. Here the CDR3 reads CASTTSGLRTDTQYF. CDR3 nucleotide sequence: TGTGCCAGCACCACTTCAGGGCTCCGCACAGATACGCAGTATTTT.